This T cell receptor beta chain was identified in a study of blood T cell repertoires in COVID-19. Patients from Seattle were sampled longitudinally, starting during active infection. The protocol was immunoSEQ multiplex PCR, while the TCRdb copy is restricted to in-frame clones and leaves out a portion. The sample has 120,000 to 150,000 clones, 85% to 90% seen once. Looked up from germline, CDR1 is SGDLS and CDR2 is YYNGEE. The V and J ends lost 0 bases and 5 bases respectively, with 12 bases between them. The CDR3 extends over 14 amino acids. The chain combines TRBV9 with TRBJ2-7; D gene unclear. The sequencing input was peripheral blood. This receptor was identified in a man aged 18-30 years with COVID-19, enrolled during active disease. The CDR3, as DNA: TGTGCCAGCAGCGTAGACAGAATTTCCAACGAGCAGTACTTC. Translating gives CASSVDRISNEQYF. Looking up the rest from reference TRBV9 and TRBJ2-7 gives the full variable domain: DSGVTQTPKHLITATGQRVTLRCSPRSGDLSVYWYQQSLDQGLQFLIQYYNGEERAKGNILERFSAQQFPDLHSELNLSSLELGDSALYFCASSVDRISNEQYFGPGTRLTVT.